This record looks at one T cell receptor beta chain sequence and its context. It lacks a known antigen. Base qualities were left out, and no much larger clone turns up one base away. The data were obtained in a study of somatic mutations in cytotoxic T cells in rheumatoid arthritis (dated by TCRdb to 2015 to 2018). Regarding the research as a whole: Sorted V beta1+ cells also underwent TCRB sequencing, and some V beta antibody-stained T-cell populations were flow-sorted at nearly 100% purity on a FACSAria II or Sony SH800. Median age was essentially the same in the patient group and the control group. The study asked whether expanded CD8+ T-cell clones in newly diagnosed, untreated rheumatoid arthritis carry somatic mutations, and used TCRB deep sequencing to characterize clonality. TCRB deep sequencing covered approximately 69 patients with rheumatoid arthritis along with approximately 20 healthy controls.

The junction carries 14 bases between V and J, which are trimmed by 5 bases and 3 bases respectively. The CDR3 starts with the cysteine, ends with the phenylalanine, and has 15 residues. The kept DNA is CDR3 alone, 45 bases in frame from the first base. The germline V gene provides CDR1 KGHSH and CDR2 LQKENI. The 15 to 20 healthy controls were blood donors whose buffy coats were used; they had a median age of about 51 years (range roughly 20-70), and more than 45% were female. CD4+ and CD8+ cells were isolated by positive magnetic bead selection on an AutoMACS, and purity was checked by flow cytometry. Ficoll-Paque PLUS density gradient separation was used to isolate peripheral blood mononuclear cells. DNA was extracted from CD4-enriched, CD8-enriched or PBMC samples with Nucleospin Tissue or Tissue XS kits and quantified with a Qubit 2.0 fluorometer. The immunoSEQ assay was applied to genomic DNA for TCRB CDR3 sequencing. For the original study's pipeline: The analyses included only productive TCRB rearrangements. Defining a clone by its unique TCRB CDR3 sequence, the study calculated clonality as a productive clonality index derived from Shannon entropy. Repertoire overlap between two samples was calculated from the template counts of each clone relative to total templates per sample. Flow cytometry-measured V-gene usage correlated with V-gene usage from TCRB sequencing, with a Spearman r of around 0.6. Sourced from immuneACCESS, this table was stored by TCRdb with only in-frame sequences that have V and J called. A share of the clones is absent; for the studies checked, an unresolved V gene accounts for under half, and the remainder has no known explanation. V and J calls and clone size follow that table, whereas D and trimming were derived from the DNA. Here the sample has several thousand clones; 60% to 80% occur a single time. The ten top clones hold roughly 35% of the sample.

Beyond this particular receptor, the publication reports: The finding that TRBV07 was slightly underrepresented in patients was left unadjusted for multiple comparisons. Healthy controls showed no age-related increase in CD8+ clonality, whereas patients did (Spearman r ~ 0.5). There was no significant difference in CD8+ T-cell clonality between rheumatoid arthritis patients and age-matched healthy controls. In 8 out of 65 patients, more than 20% of CD8+ cells belonged to the largest CD8+ clone, while several identical CD8+ TCRB sequences were shared between blood and synovial fluid. The expanded CD8+ clones had unknown antigen targets, and not appearing in virus-specific databases did not rule out that they were virus-specific.

The sample was CD8+ T cells sorted from blood. Rearrangement joined TRBV18 to TRBJ1-5, with the D gene call left open. This sequence was found in a woman in her forties or fifties in good health. The CDR3 amino acid sequence is: CASSSGEISNQPQHF. The nucleotide sequence is TGTGCCAGCTCAAGTGGTGAGATCTCCAATCAGCCCCAGCATTTT.